Here is one TCR beta chain with its context. The antigen remains unidentified. These data belong to a study of beta chain features in type 1 diabetes. Study-wide results and limits: Patients with type 1 diabetes showed fewer VDJ junction insertions and more deletions. Within each of all four CD4+ subsets, Type 1 diabetes patients had TCRB CDR3s that were moderately but significantly shorter.

Investigators reverse transcribed all isolated RNA, so they sequenced expressed TCRB transcripts. Assay: immunoSEQ multiplex PCR; the TCRdb copy retains only in-frame clones and omits some. Altogether about 340,000 clones are present, less than 15% being singletons, with the ten largest covering about 0.016%. A sort by CD45RO/CCR7/CD25/CD127/CD95/CD27 yielded CD4+ naive, central memory, regulatory and stem cell-like memory cells. The CDR3 has 16 amino acids. From germline, CDR1 is LNHDA and CDR2 SQIVND (reference sequence). V was pared by 5 bases and J by 3 bases, with 8 bases of the junction left unmatched.

The TCR sequence derives from a woman between 18 and 29 years old with type 1 diabetes. V usage is TRBV19 and J usage is TRBJ2-3; TRBD2 agrees at 10 bases. The sequenced sample was naive CD4+ T cells from blood. CDR3 in DNA: TGTGCCAGTAGTTCCCTCCTAGCGGGAGAAACAGATACGCAGTATTTT. Its translation is CASSSLLAGETDTQYF.